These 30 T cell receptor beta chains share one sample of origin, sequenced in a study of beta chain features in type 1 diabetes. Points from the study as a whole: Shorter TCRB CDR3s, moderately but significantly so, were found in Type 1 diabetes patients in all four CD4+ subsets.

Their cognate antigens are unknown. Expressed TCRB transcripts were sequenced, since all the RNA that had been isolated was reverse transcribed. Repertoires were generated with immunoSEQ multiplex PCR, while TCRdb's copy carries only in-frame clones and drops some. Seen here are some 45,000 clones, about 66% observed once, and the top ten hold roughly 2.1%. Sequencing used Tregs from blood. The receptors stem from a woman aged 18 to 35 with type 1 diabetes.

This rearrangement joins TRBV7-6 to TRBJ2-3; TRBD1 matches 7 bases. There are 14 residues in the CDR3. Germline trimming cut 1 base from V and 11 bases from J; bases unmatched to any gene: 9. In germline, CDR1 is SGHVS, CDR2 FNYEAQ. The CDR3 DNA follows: TGTGCCAGCAGCTTAGTTCAGGGGGTCGAGGGGCAGTATTTT. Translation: CASSLVQGVEGQYF. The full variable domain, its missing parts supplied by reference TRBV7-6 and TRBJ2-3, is GAGVSQSPRYKVTKRGQDVALRCDPISGHVSLYWYRQALGQGPEFLTYFNYEAQQDKSGLPNDRFSAERPEGSISTLTIQRTEQRDSAMYRCASSLVQGVEGQYFGPGTRLTVL.

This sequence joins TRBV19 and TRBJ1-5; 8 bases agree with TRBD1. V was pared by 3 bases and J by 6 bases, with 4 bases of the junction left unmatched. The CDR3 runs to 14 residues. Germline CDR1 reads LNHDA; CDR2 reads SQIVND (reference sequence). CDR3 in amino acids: CASSIRGPGQPQHF. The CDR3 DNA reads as TGTGCCAGTAGTATCAGGGGGCCGGGTCAGCCCCAGCATTTT.

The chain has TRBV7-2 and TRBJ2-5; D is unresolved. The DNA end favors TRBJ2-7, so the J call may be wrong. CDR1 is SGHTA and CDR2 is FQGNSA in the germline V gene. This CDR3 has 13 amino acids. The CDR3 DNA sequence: TGTGCCAGCAGCTTAGACGCCTCCTACGAGCAGTACTTC. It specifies CASSLDASYEQYF.

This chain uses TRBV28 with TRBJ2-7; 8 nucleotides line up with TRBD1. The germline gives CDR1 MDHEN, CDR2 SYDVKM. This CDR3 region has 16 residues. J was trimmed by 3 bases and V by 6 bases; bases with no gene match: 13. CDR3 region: CASSPSGQGSFYEQYF. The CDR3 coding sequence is TGTGCCAGCAGCCCCAGCGGACAGGGATCATTCTACGAGCAGTACTTC.

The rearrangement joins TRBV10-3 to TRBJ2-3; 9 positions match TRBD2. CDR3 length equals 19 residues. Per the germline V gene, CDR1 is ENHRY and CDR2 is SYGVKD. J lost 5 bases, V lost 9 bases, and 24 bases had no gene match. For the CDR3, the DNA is TGTGCCATTGGAGGGGATAGCGGCGGGGGGGCCTGGAGAGGAGATACGCAGTATTTT. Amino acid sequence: CAIGGDSGGGAWRGDTQYF.

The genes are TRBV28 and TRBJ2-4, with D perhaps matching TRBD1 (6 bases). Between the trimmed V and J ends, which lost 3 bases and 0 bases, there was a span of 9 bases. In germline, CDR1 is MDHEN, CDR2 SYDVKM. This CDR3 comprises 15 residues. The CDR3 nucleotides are TGTGCCAGCAGTTTTCAGGGGATAGCCAAAAACATTCAGTACTTC. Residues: CASSFQGIAKNIQYF.

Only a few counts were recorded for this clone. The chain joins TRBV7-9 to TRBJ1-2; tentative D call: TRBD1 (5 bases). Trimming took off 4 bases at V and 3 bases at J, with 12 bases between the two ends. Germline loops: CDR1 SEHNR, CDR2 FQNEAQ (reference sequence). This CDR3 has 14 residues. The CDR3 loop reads CASSSGGLYYGYTF. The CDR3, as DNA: TGTGCCAGCAGCTCGGGGGGTTTGTACTATGGCTACACCTTC.

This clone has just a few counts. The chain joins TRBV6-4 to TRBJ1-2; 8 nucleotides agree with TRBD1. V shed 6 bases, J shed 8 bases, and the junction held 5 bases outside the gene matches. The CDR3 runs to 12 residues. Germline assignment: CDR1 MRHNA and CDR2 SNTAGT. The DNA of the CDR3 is TGTGCCAGCAGCGCCGGACAGGGAGGCTACACCTTC. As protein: CASSAGQGGYTF.

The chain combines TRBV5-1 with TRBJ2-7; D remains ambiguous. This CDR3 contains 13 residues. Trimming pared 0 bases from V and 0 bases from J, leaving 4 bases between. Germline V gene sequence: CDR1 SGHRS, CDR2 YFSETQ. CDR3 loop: CASSLARSYEQYF. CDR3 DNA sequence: TGCGCCAGCAGCTTGGCCCGCTCCTACGAGCAGTACTTC.

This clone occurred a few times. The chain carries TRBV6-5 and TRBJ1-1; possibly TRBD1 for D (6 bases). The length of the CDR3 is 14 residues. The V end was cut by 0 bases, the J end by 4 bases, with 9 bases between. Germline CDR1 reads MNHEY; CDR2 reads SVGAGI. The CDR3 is CASSYSDRPTEAFF. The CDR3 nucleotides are TGTGCCAGCAGTTACTCCGACAGGCCCACTGAAGCTTTCTTT.

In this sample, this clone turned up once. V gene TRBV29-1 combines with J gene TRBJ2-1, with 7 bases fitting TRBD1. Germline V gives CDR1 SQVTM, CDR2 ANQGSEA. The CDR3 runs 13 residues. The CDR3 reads CSVTGVSYNEQFF. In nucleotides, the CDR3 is TGCAGTGTCACAGGGGTCTCCTACAATGAGCAGTTCTTC.

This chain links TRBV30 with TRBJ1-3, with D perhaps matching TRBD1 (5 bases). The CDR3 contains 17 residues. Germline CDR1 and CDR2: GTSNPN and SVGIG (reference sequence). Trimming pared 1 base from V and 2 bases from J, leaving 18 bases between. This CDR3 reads CAWSEQRRTLAGNTIYF. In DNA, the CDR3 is TGTGCCTGGAGTGAACAACGCCGGACACTTGCTGGAAACACCATATATTTT.

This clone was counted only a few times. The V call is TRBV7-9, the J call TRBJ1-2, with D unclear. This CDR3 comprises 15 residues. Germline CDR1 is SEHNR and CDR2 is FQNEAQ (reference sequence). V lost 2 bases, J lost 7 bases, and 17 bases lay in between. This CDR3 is CASSLPYRGRVGYTF. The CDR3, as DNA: TGTGCCAGCAGCTTACCCTACCGAGGGAGGGTTGGCTACACCTTC.

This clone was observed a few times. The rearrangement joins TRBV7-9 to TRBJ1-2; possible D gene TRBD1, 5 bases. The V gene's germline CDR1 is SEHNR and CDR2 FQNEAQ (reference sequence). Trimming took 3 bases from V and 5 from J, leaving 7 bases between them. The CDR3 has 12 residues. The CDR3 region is CASSLGLYGYTF. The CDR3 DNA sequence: TGTGCCAGCAGCTTGGGACTGTATGGCTACACCTTC.

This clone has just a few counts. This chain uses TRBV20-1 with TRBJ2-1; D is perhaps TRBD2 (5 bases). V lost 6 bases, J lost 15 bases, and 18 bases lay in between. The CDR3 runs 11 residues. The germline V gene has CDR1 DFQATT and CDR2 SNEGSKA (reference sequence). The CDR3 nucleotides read TGCAGTGCCAAACCGACTAATTCTCTGTTCTTC. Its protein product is CSAKPTNSLFF.

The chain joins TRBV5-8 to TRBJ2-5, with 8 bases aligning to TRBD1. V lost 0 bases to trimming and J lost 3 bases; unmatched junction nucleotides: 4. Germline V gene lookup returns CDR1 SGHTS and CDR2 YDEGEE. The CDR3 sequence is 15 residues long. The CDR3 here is CASSLAVTGEETQYF. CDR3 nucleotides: TGTGCCAGCAGCTTGGCGGTGACAGGGGAAGAGACCCAGTACTTC.

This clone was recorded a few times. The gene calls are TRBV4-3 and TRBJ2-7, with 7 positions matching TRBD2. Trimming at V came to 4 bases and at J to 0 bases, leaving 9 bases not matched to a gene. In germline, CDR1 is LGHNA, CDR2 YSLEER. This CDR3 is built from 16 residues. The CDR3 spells CASSPEAGMISYEQYF. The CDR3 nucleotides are TGCGCCAGCAGCCCAGAAGCGGGAATGATCTCCTACGAGCAGTACTTC.

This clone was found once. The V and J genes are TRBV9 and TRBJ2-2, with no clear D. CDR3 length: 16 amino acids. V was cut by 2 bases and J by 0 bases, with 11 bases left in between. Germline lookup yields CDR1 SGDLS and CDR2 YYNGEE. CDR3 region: CASSVGWRTNTGELFF. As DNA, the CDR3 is TGTGCCAGCAGCGTCGGCTGGCGGACGAACACCGGGGAGCTGTTTTTT.

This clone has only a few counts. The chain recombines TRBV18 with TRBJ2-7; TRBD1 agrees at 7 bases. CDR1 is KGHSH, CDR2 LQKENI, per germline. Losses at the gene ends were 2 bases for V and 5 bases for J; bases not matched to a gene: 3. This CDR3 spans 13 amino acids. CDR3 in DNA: TGTGCCAGCTCACCAAGACAGGGCGACGAGCAGTACTTC. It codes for CASSPRQGDEQYF.

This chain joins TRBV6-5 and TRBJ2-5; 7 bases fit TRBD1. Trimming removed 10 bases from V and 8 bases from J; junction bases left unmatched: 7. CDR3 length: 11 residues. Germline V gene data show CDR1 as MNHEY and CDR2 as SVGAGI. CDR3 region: CATRQGGTQYF. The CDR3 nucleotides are TGTGCCACAAGACAGGGTGGAACCCAGTACTTC.

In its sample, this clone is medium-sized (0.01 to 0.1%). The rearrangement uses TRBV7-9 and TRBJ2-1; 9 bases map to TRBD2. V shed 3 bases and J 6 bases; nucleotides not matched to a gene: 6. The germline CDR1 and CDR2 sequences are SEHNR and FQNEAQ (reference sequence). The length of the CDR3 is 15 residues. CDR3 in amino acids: CASSFGAGGPNEQFF. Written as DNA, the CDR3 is TGTGCCAGCAGCTTCGGAGCGGGAGGACCCAATGAGCAGTTCTTC.

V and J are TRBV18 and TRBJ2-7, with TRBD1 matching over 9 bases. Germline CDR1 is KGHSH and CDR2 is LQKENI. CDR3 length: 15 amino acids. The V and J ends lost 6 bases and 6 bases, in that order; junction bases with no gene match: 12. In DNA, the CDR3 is TGTGCCAGCTCGGCTACAGGGGGCCCGGGGGCCGAGCAGTACTTC. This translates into CASSATGGPGAEQYF.

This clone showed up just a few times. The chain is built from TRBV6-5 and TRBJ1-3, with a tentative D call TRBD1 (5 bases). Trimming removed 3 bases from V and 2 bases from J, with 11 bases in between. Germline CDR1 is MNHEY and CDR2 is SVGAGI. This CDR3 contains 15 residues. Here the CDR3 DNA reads TGTGCCAGCAGTTATGGTTCAGGGACTGGAAACACCATATATTTT. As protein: CASSYGSGTGNTIYF.

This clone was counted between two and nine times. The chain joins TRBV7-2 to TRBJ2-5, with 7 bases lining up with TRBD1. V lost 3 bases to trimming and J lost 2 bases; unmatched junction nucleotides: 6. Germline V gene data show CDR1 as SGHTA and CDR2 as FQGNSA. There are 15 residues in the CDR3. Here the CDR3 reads CASSFPKTGQETQYF. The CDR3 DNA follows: TGTGCCAGCAGCTTTCCCAAGACAGGGCAAGAGACCCAGTACTTC. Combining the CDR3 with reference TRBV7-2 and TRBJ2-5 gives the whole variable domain GAGVSQSPSNKVTEKGKDVELRCDPISGHTALYWYRQSLGQGLEFLIYFQGNSAPDKSGLPSDRFSAERTGGSVSTLTIQRTQQEDSAVYLCASSFPKTGQETQYFGPGTRLLVL.

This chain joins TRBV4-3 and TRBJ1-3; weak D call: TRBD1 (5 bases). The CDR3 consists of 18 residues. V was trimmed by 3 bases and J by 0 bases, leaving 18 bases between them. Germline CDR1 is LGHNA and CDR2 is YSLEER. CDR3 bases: TGCGCCAGCAGCCAGGAGGGGAGAGGGAGACTCTCTGGAAACACCATATATTTT. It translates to CASSQEGRGRLSGNTIYF.

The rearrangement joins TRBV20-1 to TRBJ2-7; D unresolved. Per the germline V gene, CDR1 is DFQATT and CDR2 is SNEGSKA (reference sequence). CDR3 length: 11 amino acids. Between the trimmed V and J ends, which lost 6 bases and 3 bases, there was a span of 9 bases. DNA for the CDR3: TGCAGTGCCATTCAGTACTACGAGCAGTACTTC. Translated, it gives CSAIQYYEQYF.

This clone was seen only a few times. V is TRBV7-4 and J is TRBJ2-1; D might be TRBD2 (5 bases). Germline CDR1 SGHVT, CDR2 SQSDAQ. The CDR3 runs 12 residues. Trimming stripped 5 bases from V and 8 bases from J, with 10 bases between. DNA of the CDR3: TGTGCCAGCAGCCCCCCAGCGGATGAGCAGTTCTTC. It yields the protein CASSPPADEQFF.

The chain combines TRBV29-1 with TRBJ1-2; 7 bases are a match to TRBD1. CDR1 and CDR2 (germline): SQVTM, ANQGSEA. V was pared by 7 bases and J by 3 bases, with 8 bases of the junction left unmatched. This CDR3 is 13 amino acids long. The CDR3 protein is CSASGTEDYGYTF. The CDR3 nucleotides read TGCAGCGCCTCGGGGACAGAGGACTATGGCTACACCTTC.

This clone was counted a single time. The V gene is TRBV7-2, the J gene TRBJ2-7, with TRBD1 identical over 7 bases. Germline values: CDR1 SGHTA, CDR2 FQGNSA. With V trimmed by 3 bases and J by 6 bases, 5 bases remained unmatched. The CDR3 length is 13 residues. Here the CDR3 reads CASSFGTVREQYF. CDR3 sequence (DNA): TGTGCCAGCAGCTTTGGGACAGTTCGCGAGCAGTACTTC.

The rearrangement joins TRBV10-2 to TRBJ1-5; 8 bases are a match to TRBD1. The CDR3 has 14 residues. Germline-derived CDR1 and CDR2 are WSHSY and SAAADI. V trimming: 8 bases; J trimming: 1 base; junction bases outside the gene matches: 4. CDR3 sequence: CASRGQGSNQPQHF. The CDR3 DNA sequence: TGCGCCAGCCGCGGACAGGGAAGCAATCAGCCCCAGCATTTT.